The next 21 T cell receptor beta chains were all read from a single sample in a study of blood T cell repertoires in COVID-19. TCRdb's table, derived via immunoSEQ multiplex PCR, lists solely in-frame clones and lacks some. The profile covers about 170,000 clones, with around 86% appearing a single time and less than 3.5% taken by the ten largest. The sequenced sample consisted of peripheral blood. These receptors were taken from a man between 65 and 80 years old with acute or convalescent COVID-19.

As concerns this clone: In the same sample, other DNA sequences code for this CDR3. The genes are TRBV5-1 and TRBJ2-1; 10 bases fit TRBD2. Trimming at V came to 5 bases and at J to 2 bases, leaving 4 bases not matched to a gene. CDR3 length: 15 amino acids. Germline CDR1 reads SGHRS; CDR2 reads YFSETQ. Here the CDR3 DNA reads TGCGCCAGCAGACTGAGCGGGGGGGCCTACAATGAGCAGTTCTTC. Amino acid sequence: CASRLSGGAYNEQFF.

This chain uses TRBV5-8 with TRBJ2-7; 9 bases map to TRBD2. Germline V lookup: CDR1 SGHTS, CDR2 YDEGEE. The length of the CDR3 is 16 residues. V dropped 3 bases and J dropped 4; count of bases not matched to a gene: 11. CDR3 residues: CASSSTALAGLYEQYF. DNA of the CDR3: TGTGCCAGCAGCTCCACTGCCCTAGCGGGACTGTACGAGCAGTACTTC. Looking up the rest from reference TRBV5-8 and TRBJ2-7 gives the full variable domain: EAGVTQSPTHLIKTRGQQATLRCSPISGHTSVYWYQQALGLGLQFLLWYDEGEERNRGNFPPRFSGRQFPNYSSELNVNALELEDSALYLCASSSTALAGLYEQYFGPGTRLTVT.

The rearrangement joins TRBV5-6 to TRBJ1-5; possibly TRBD1 for D (5 bases). V lost 0 bases and J 5 bases, leaving 12 bases between the germline ends. This CDR3 has 15 amino acids. Germline-derived CDR1 and CDR2 are SGHDT and YYEEEE. CDR3 residues: CASSLVGQVDQPQHF. CDR3 DNA sequence: TGTGCCAGCAGCTTGGTGGGGCAGGTCGATCAGCCCCAGCATTTT. Based on the CDR3 plus reference TRBV5-6 and TRBJ1-5, the full variable domain is DAGVTQSPTHLIKTRGQQVTLRCSPKSGHDTVSWYQQALGQGPQFIFQYYEEEERQRGNFPDRFSGHQFPNYSSELNVNALLLGDSALYLCASSLVGQVDQPQHFGDGTRLSIL.

The chain is built from TRBV19 and TRBJ1-6; TRBD1 agrees at 8 bases. Germline CDR1 reads LNHDA; CDR2 reads SQIVND (reference sequence). V shed 4 bases, J shed 10 bases, and the junction held 6 bases outside the gene matches. The CDR3 has 14 residues. The CDR3 region has the DNA TGTGCCAGTAGTAAAGGACAGGGTACGTCACCCCTCCACTTT. Its protein product is CASSKGQGTSPLHF.

The chain is built from TRBV28 and TRBJ1-6, with a possible D match to TRBD1 (6 bases). CDR1 and CDR2 from the germline V gene are MDHEN and SYDVKM. The ends were cut back, 4 bases at V and 6 bases at J, with 10 bases in the middle. The CDR3 loop spans 14 amino acids. This CDR3 reads CASSSQGVNSPLHF. The CDR3 nucleotides read TGTGCCAGCAGTTCACAGGGTGTTAATTCACCCCTCCACTTT.

The chain recombines TRBV5-4 with TRBJ2-1; 10 nucleotides match TRBD2. V lost 6 bases and J lost 9; bases outside the gene matches: 18. The germline CDR1 and CDR2 sequences are SGHNT and YYREEE (reference sequence). CDR3 length equals 17 residues. The CDR3 DNA reads TGTGCCAGCACCTCCCCAACGGCTAGCGGGAGATTAGGTGAGCAGTTCTTC. Translated, it gives CASTSPTASGRLGEQFF.

The chain links TRBV11-2 to TRBJ1-3; tentatively, D is TRBD1 (5 bases). The germline V gene encodes CDR1 SGHAT and CDR2 FQNNGV. V was shortened by 3 bases and J by 8 bases, with 11 bases between the two germline ends. The CDR3 is 13 amino acids. The CDR3 DNA reads TGTGCCAGCAGCTTCCCCACGGGGGACACCATATATTTT. It encodes CASSFPTGDTIYF.

This rearrangement joins TRBV3-1 (or the pseudogene TRBV3-2) to TRBJ2-1; 7 nucleotides line up with TRBD1. Per the germline V gene, CDR1 is LGHDT and CDR2 is YNNKEL (reference sequence). V gave up 3 bases and J gave up 8 bases; unmatched junction bases: 13. The CDR3 runs 16 residues. This CDR3 is CASSQVKGGPYDEQFF. CDR3 in DNA: TGTGCCAGCAGCCAGGTAAAAGGGGGCCCCTATGATGAGCAGTTCTTC.

V is TRBV5-1 and J is TRBJ2-2; D possibly corresponds to TRBD2 (6 bases). V was cut by 2 bases and J by 4 bases, with 12 bases left in between. The germline gives CDR1 SGHRS, CDR2 YFSETQ. This CDR3 is 15 amino acids long. Here the CDR3 reads CASSFIAGSTGELFF. In DNA form, the CDR3 reads TGCGCCAGCAGCTTCATTGCGGGGAGCACCGGGGAGCTGTTTTTT.

This clone was seen only once. This chain joins TRBV27 and TRBJ2-2; 7 bases align to TRBD1. Losses at the gene ends were 5 bases for V and 2 bases for J; bases not matched to a gene: 5. This CDR3 region has 15 residues. The germline V gene encodes CDR1 MNHEY and CDR2 SMNVEV (reference sequence). The CDR3 sequence is CASSPRGRNTGELFF. CDR3 nucleotides: TGTGCCAGCAGTCCTAGGGGGCGTAACACCGGGGAGCTGTTTTTT.

The rearrangement uses TRBV5-1 and TRBJ1-6; D perhaps matches TRBD1 (6 bases). The CDR3 contains 15 residues. From germline, CDR1 is SGHRS and CDR2 YFSETQ. The ends were cut back, 0 bases at V and 7 bases at J, with 11 bases in the middle. This CDR3 reads CASSLEGQRNSPLHF. CDR3 nucleotide sequence: TGCGCCAGCAGCTTGGAAGGACAGAGAAATTCACCCCTCCACTTT. The full variable domain, its missing parts supplied by reference TRBV5-1 and TRBJ1-6, is KAGVTQTPRYLIKTRGQQVTLSCSPISGHRSVSWYQQTPGQGLQFLFEYFSETQRNKGNFPGRFSGRQFSNSRSEMNVSTLELGDSALYLCASSLEGQRNSPLHFGNGTRLTVT.

This CDR3 is CSVEASLNEQFF. As DNA, the CDR3 is TGCAGCGTTGAAGCTAGCCTCAATGAGCAGTTCTTC. The V call is TRBV29-1, the J call TRBJ2-1, with D perhaps TRBD2 (5 bases). Germline assignment: CDR1 SQVTM and CDR2 ANQGSEA. The CDR3 loop spans 12 amino acids. V was trimmed by 1 base and J by 6 bases, leaving 7 bases between them.

The J gene is TRBJ2-7, the V gene TRBV7-8, with D possibly being TRBD1 (6 bases). V gave up 5 bases and J gave up 4 bases, with 15 bases separating them. The CDR3 covers 14 residues. Germline V gives CDR1 SGHVS, CDR2 FQNEAQ. The CDR3 nucleotides read TGTGCCAGCAGCCGAGTAGGGGGTGAATACGAGCAGTACTTC. Its protein product is CASSRVGGEYEQYF.

This chain uses TRBV28 with TRBJ1-1; no reliable D call. Germline-derived CDR1 and CDR2 are MDHEN and SYDVKM. The CDR3 is made up of 16 amino acids. Trimming pared 6 bases from V and 5 bases from J, leaving 22 bases between. In nucleotides, the CDR3 is TGTGCCAGCAGGTTTTATACACATTCGGAGGAAACTGAAGCTTTCTTT. Translated, it gives CASRFYTHSEETEAFF. Full variable domain (remainder filled in from reference TRBV28 and TRBJ1-1): DVKVTQSSRYLVKRTGEKVFLECVQDMDHENMFWYRQDPGLGLRLIYFSYDVKMKEKGDIPEGYSVSREKKERFSLILESASTNQTSMYLCASRFYTHSEETEAFFGQGTRLTVV.

The chain employs TRBV15 and TRBJ2-3; possible D gene TRBD1, 7 bases. Germline CDR1 and CDR2: LNHNV and YYDKDF (reference sequence). The V end lost 1 base, the J end lost 6 bases, and 20 bases lay between the germline ends. The CDR3 spans 17 residues. For the CDR3, the DNA is TGTGCCACCAGCAGAGCGAGGGGGCTCAGGGGGGAGGATACGCAGTATTTT. Encoded protein: CATSRARGLRGEDTQYF.

As concerns this clone: This sample includes further DNA sequences coding for the same CDR3. The genes are TRBV18 and TRBJ1-1, with D tentatively TRBD1 (6 bases). The germline V gene encodes CDR1 KGHSH and CDR2 LQKENI. This CDR3 comprises 14 residues. V was pared by 3 bases and J by 0 bases, with 8 bases between. This CDR3 is CASSPQGMNTEAFF. CDR3 coding DNA: TGTGCCAGCTCACCCCAGGGGATGAACACTGAAGCTTTCTTT.

This clone was recorded only once. The V call is TRBV19, the J call TRBJ1-1; the D gene is possibly TRBD1 (6 bases). Germline CDR1 is LNHDA and CDR2 is SQIVND (reference sequence). Trimming stripped 6 bases from V and 0 bases from J, with 20 bases between. The CDR3 extends over 17 amino acids. The CDR3 is CASREGLSDRLNTEAFF. The CDR3 DNA is TGTGCCAGTAGGGAAGGCTTATCGGACAGACTGAACACTGAAGCTTTCTTT.

The rearrangement uses TRBV19 and TRBJ2-3; TRBD2 is a possible D gene (5 bases). Looked up from germline, CDR1 is LNHDA and CDR2 is SQIVND (reference sequence). The V gene lost 4 bases and the J gene lost 8 bases, with 16 bases spanning the gap. The CDR3 contains 14 residues. The CDR3 nucleotides read TGTGCCAGTAGTACAGCGGTAGGGCTCGGTACGCAGTATTTT. Its protein product is CASSTAVGLGTQYF.

This clone was recorded only once. The V gene is TRBV9, the J gene TRBJ2-3; weak D call: TRBD2 (5 bases). In germline, CDR1 is SGDLS, CDR2 YYNGEE. The CDR3 sequence is 15 residues long. V was trimmed by 0 bases and J by 6 bases, leaving 14 bases between them. In DNA, the CDR3 is TGTGCCAGCAGCGTAGCTGGCGCCGGCGGGGATACGCAGTATTTT. Translation gives CASSVAGAGGDTQYF.

This sequence joins TRBV5-1 and TRBJ2-1; no clear D gene. Germline lookup yields CDR1 SGHRS and CDR2 YFSETQ. Trimming stripped 3 bases from V and 5 bases from J, with 12 bases between. This CDR3 has 14 amino acids. DNA for the CDR3: TGCGCCAGCAGCTCGGCTAGAGCCAACAATGAGCAGTTCTTC. It yields the protein CASSSARANNEQFF.

V gene TRBV24-1 combines with J gene TRBJ1-2, with D perhaps matching TRBD1 (6 bases). V was trimmed by 9 bases and J by 0 bases, leaving 7 bases between them. This CDR3 is 12 amino acids long. CDR1 KGHDR and CDR2 SFDVKD come from the germline V gene. The CDR3 loop is CATQGTNYGYTF. CDR3 sequence (DNA): TGTGCCACCCAGGGGACTAACTATGGCTACACCTTC.